A single T cell receptor beta chain is shown here with its context. Its antigen is not identified. Expressed TCRB transcripts were sequenced, since all the RNA that had been isolated was reverse transcribed. Naive, central memory and regulatory T cell samples came to a mean of roughly 3.6 million reads. Only in-frame clones appear in the TCRdb table, and some are missing; sequencing was by immunoSEQ multiplex PCR. The profile shows roughly 340,000 clones, roughly an eighth of them singletons. The germline V gene has CDR1 SQVTM and CDR2 ANQGSEA. V shed 4 bases and J 9 bases; nucleotides not matched to a gene: 14. This CDR3 is built from 15 residues. This specimen belongs to a study of beta chain features in type 1 diabetes. Broader study findings: PCR might preferentially amplify shorter templates, equally in patients and controls. For Type 1 diabetes patients, all four CD4+ subsets carried TCRB CDR3s that were moderately but significantly shorter.

This sequence joins TRBV29-1 and TRBJ2-1; the match to TRBD2 covers 8 bases. Sequenced material: naive CD4+ T cells from blood. The clonotype originates from a woman aged 18-35 years with type 1 diabetes. This CDR3 is CSVAPGEAGVVEQFF. The CDR3, as DNA: TGCAGCGTTGCCCCGGGAGAAGCGGGAGTCGTTGAGCAGTTCTTC.